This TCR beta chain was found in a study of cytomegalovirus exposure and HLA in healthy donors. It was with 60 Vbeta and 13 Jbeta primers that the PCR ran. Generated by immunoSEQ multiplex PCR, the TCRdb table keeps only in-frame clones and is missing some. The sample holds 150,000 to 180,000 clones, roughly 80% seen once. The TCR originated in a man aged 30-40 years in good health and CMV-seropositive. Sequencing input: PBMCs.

CDR3 in amino acids: CASSSQGNSYEQYF. The CDR3 nucleotides are TGCGCCAGCAGCTCCCAGGGGAACTCCTACGAGCAGTACTTC. The V gene is TRBV5-1, the J gene TRBJ2-5; TRBD1 is a possible D gene (6 bases). The last part of the DNA fits TRBJ2-7 better; the J call may be wrong. Germline V CDR1 and CDR2: SGHRS, YFSETQ. This CDR3 has 14 residues.